This T cell receptor beta chain was sequenced during a study of cytomegalovirus exposure and HLA in healthy donors. Trimming shortened V by 1 base and J by 4 bases, and 7 bases separated the two germline ends. The germline CDR1 and CDR2 sequences are SEHNR and FQNEAQ (reference sequence). The CDR3 has 13 residues. The PCR made use of 60 Vbeta and 13 Jbeta primers. Sequenced by immunoSEQ multiplex PCR; TCRdb stores in-frame clones only, minus some. The sample holds more than 150,000 clones, over 70% seen once. J is TRBJ1-1 and V is TRBV7-9; D not resolved. The sample consisted of PBMCs. The source of this sequence is a man between 18 and 35 years old in good health and CMV-seronegative. Written as DNA, the CDR3 is TGTGCCAGCAGCTTAGGAGGGTCCACTGAAGCTTTCTTT. Protein product: CASSLGGSTEAFF.